This TCR beta chain was documented in a study of OX40 agonist ivuxolimab in advanced cancers. V was pared by 0 bases and J by 7 bases, with 10 bases between. The CDR3 runs to 14 residues. Per germline, CDR1 ENHRY and CDR2 SYGVKD. Method: immunoSEQ multiplex PCR; TCRdb's copy keeps in-frame clones and lacks some. The sample includes tens of thousands of clones, about 89% of them seen just once. Sequences were derived from CD4+ or CD8+ T cells sorted from blood, sampled in a trial of the OX40 agonist ivuxolimab. The J gene is TRBJ2-1, the V gene TRBV10-3, with a possible D match to TRBD1 (5 bases). This sequence originates from an adult with an advanced solid tumor such as melanoma, head and neck, liver or kidney cancer. The CDR3 is CAISESGETNEQFF. In nucleotides, the CDR3 is TGTGCCATCAGTGAGTCAGGGGAAACGAATGAGCAGTTCTTC.